The clone carrying this T cell receptor (beta chain) has ten or more counts. The antigen remains undetermined. The CDR3 sequence is 14 residues long. Losses at the gene ends were 4 bases for V and 6 bases for J; bases not matched to a gene: 8. The data were obtained in a study of T-cell reconstitution after alpha-beta-depleted transplantation in children. A library of TCRbeta sequences, prepared with unique molecular identifiers, was generated. TCRdb re-analysed the PCR reads in MiXCR, keeping a single row per CDR3 protein. The sample shows 70,000 or so distinct CDR3 sequences, about a tenth of them seen only once. Study-level results: The authors attributed T-cell counts and diversity one year after transplant mostly to newly produced T cells. Several patients had high TCRbeta diversity at day 60; it came from surviving recipient T cells and thymic progenitors. Where alpha-beta T cells came from about two months after transplant was reportedly several hundred expanded graft clones.

Here the sequenced sample was PBMCs, taken before TCRalphabeta/CD19-depleted stem cell transplant. The chain uses TRBV12-3 or TRBV12-4 and TRBJ1-2, with 7 bases that match TRBD1. This clonotype was sampled from a boy aged 5 to 17 with acute myeloid leukemia, due to receive a stem cell transplant. CDR3 protein: CASSSPGRGDGYTF. DNA for the CDR3: TGTGCCAGCAGTTCCCCGGGCAGGGGGGATGGCTACACCTTC.